Presented here are 3 T cell receptor beta chains from one specimen sequenced in a study of T-cell memory formation after mild COVID-19. TCRdb ran MiXCR on the 5' RACE reads and lists one entry per CDR3 protein. Here the sample spans about 350,000 distinct CDR3 sequences, about 13% being singletons. The sample taken for sequencing was PBMCs or a T cell subset sorted from them (not recorded which). These receptors were obtained from a man aged 18 to 30 who had mild COVID-19 (a few samples of this study predate the infection). Cell type and time point are not known.

This clonotype was observed many times. The rearrangement uses TRBV5-1 and TRBJ2-3; possibly TRBD2 for D (6 bases). This CDR3 is 15 amino acids long. Germline V gives CDR1 SGHRS, CDR2 YFSETQ. V lost 5 bases and J lost 6, with 19 bases in between. The CDR3 DNA reads TGCGCCAGCAGTCCCTCGGTAGCGGCGGCGGATACGCAGTATTTT. It encodes CASSPSVAAADTQYF. The whole variable domain, remainder taken from reference TRBV5-1 and TRBJ2-3, is KAGVTQTPRYLIKTRGQQVTLSCSPISGHRSVSWYQQTPGQGLQFLFEYFSETQRNKGNFPGRFSGRQFSNSRSEMNVSTLELGDSALYLCASSPSVAAADTQYFGPGTRLTVL.

The V and J genes are TRBV6-5 and TRBJ2-3, with D perhaps TRBD1 (5 bases). Germline assignment: CDR1 MNHEY and CDR2 SVGAGI. Trimming shortened V by 8 bases and J by 9 bases, and 15 bases separated the two germline ends. The CDR3 consists of 12 residues. This CDR3 reads CASGQRAATQYF. CDR3 nucleotides: TGTGCCAGCGGACAAAGGGCAGCGACGCAGTATTTT.

The chain recombines TRBV27 with TRBJ1-5; D not certain. CDR1 is MNHEY, CDR2 SMNVEV, per germline (reference sequence). V lost 6 bases and J lost 0, with 12 bases in between. This CDR3 contains 15 residues. CDR3 in DNA: TGTGCCAGCAGCTTCAGCTCCTATAGCAATCAGCCCCAGCATTTT. Translation gives CASSFSSYSNQPQHF.